The 4 T cell receptor beta chains below come from one sample, sequenced in a study of control samples from healthy donors and cancer patients. Sequenced by immunoSEQ multiplex PCR; TCRdb stores in-frame clones only, minus some. Of about 120,000 clones detected, 80% to 90% appear once; the ten largest clones hold 9% to 13%. Sequencing input: blood. The receptors shown here come from a man under 40 in good health.

This chain links TRBV5-1 with TRBJ1-2; unclear D gene. V was pared by 2 bases and J by 5 bases, with 19 bases between. The germline gives CDR1 SGHRS, CDR2 YFSETQ. The CDR3 contains 16 residues. The CDR3 DNA reads TGCGCCAGCAGCTTAGGCGTTGGGGTCATCCAGTATGGCTACACCTTC. It encodes CASSLGVGVIQYGYTF.

V usage is TRBV12-5 and J usage is TRBJ2-1, with 10 bases aligning to TRBD2. Germline V gene lookup returns CDR1 LGHNT and CDR2 FRNRAP. Trimming at V came to 0 bases and at J to 4 bases, leaving 6 bases not matched to a gene. This CDR3 comprises 17 residues. The CDR3 coding sequence is TGTGCTAGTGGTTTGGTACAGGTAGCGGGGGGTTACAATGAGCAGTTCTTC. Encoded protein: CASGLVQVAGGYNEQFF.

This sequence joins TRBV11-2 and TRBJ2-1; the D is unclear. V lost 1 base and J lost 6, with 13 bases in between. Germline V gene data show CDR1 as SGHAT and CDR2 as FQNNGV. CDR3 size: 15 residues. CDR3 in amino acids: CASSLAGPRSNEQFF. The CDR3, as DNA: TGTGCCAGCAGCTTAGCCGGGCCGAGGTCCAATGAGCAGTTCTTC.

The chain uses TRBV29-1 and TRBJ1-5, with 7 nucleotides matching TRBD1. V dropped 7 bases and J dropped 5; count of bases not matched to a gene: 8. This CDR3 contains 13 residues. Germline V gene lookup returns CDR1 SQVTM and CDR2 ANQGSEA. Here the CDR3 reads CSAAGGVDQPQHF. CDR3 nucleotides: TGCAGCGCCGCAGGGGGGGTGGATCAGCCCCAGCATTTT.